These 7 T cell receptor beta chains were sequenced from one sample in a study of monozygotic twins with inflammatory bowel disease. TCRdb reprocessed the 5' RACE reads; each CDR3 protein has one entry and no DNA is given. Seen in this sample are about 210,000 distinct CDR3 sequences; the ten most common clones hold 1.6%. The sequenced material came from blood. These receptors were collected from a human donor with ulcerative colitis or Crohn's disease, or a healthy co-twin of an affected twin (not recorded which).

The rearrangement joins TRBV29-1 to TRBJ2-3; TCRdb reports TRBD1, a call that lacks DNA to check it against. The germline CDR1 and CDR2 sequences are SQVTM and ANQGSEA. The CDR3 length is 13 residues. Here the CDR3 reads CSPLDGNRGTQYF.

The chain employs TRBV28 and TRBJ1-1. This CDR3 is built from 13 residues. Germline CDR1 and CDR2: MDHEN and SYDVKM. CDR3 in amino acids: CASSSLTGWGAFF.

V is TRBV12-3 or TRBV12-4 and J is TRBJ1-5. The length of the CDR3 is 14 residues. The CDR3 protein is CASSLMGSNQPQHF.

The CDR3 reads CSALNIQAYQPQHF. The chain employs TRBV20-1 and TRBJ1-5. CDR1 is DFQATT, CDR2 SNEGSKA, per germline (reference sequence). The CDR3 totals 14 residues.

This chain uses TRBV6-1 with TRBJ1-2; lacking DNA, the TRBD1 call made by TCRdb goes unchecked. The CDR3 consists of 14 residues. Germline CDR1 is MNHNS and CDR2 is SASEGT. This chain's CDR3 is CASSEVHPGYGYTF.

This rearrangement joins TRBV20-1 to TRBJ2-5. This CDR3 has 12 amino acids. In germline, CDR1 is DFQATT, CDR2 SNEGSKA (reference sequence). The CDR3 spells CSASAVEETQYF.

V and J are TRBV20-1 and TRBJ1-1. Per the germline V gene, CDR1 is DFQATT and CDR2 is SNEGSKA (reference sequence). The CDR3 sequence is 13 residues long. The CDR3 spells CRARQESNTEAFF.